The 5 T cell receptor beta chains in this list originate from one sample, sequenced in a study of regulatory dendritic cells for organ transplantation. Using immunoSEQ multiplex PCR, the repertoire was profiled, and TCRdb retains in-frame clones only, with some absent. The sample yields around 10,000 clones, around 66% seen once. The sample was memory CD8+ T cells from blood. The subset here: CD45RO+ memory T cells. Receptor source: a human donor in good health.

The chain couples TRBV28 to TRBJ2-5, with TRBD2 matching 9 bases. Germline loops: CDR1 MDHEN, CDR2 SYDVKM. Trimming removed 11 bases from V and 1 base from J; junction bases left unmatched: 11. The CDR3 is 15 amino acids. This CDR3 is CAATWRRGGQETQYF. CDR3 sequence (DNA): TGTGCCGCAACGTGGCGGCGGGGGGGCCAAGAGACCCAGTACTTC.

The chain uses TRBV28 and TRBJ2-7; 10 bases match TRBD2. CDR1 MDHEN and CDR2 SYDVKM come from the germline V gene. With 5 bases clipped from V and 0 bases from J, the junction kept 4 bases outside the gene matches. This CDR3 is built from 15 residues. In nucleotides, the CDR3 is TGTGCCAGCAGTCTACTAGCGGGGAGCTCCTACGAGCAGTACTTC. This translates into CASSLLAGSSYEQYF.

This clone was counted only a few times. The rearrangement joins TRBV6-1 to TRBJ2-2; 8 positions match TRBD2. Trimming at V came to 5 bases and at J to 5 bases, leaving 4 bases not matched to a gene. Looked up from germline, CDR1 is MNHNS and CDR2 is SASEGT. The length of the CDR3 is 14 residues. The CDR3 sequence is CASSFSGETGELFF. The CDR3, as DNA: TGTGCCAGCAGTTTTAGCGGGGAGACCGGGGAGCTGTTTTTT.

This clone appeared once. The chain has TRBV2 and TRBJ2-2; TRBD2 aligns across 10 bases. Per germline, CDR1 SNHLY and CDR2 FYNNEI. The CDR3 has 15 amino acids. With V trimmed by 4 bases and J by 6 bases, 5 bases remained unmatched. CDR3 region: CASSAAGGTPGELFF. CDR3 nucleotides: TGTGCCAGCAGTGCAGCGGGAGGGACCCCCGGGGAGCTGTTTTTT.

The sample holds a few counts of this clone. The V gene is TRBV4-3, the J gene TRBJ2-6; 8 bases match TRBD2. Per germline, CDR1 LGHNA and CDR2 YSLEER. This CDR3 has 17 residues. Trimming removed 1 base from V and 0 bases from J; junction bases left unmatched: 2. CDR3 DNA: TGCGCCAGCAGCCAAGGGACTAGCAGCTCTGGGGCCAACGTCCTGACTTTC. It codes for CASSQGTSSSGANVLTF.